The T cell receptor beta chain under discussion was sequenced for a study of patients and donors after allogeneic stem cell transplantation. This CDR3 contains 16 residues. Trimming at V came to 4 bases and at J to 4 bases, leaving 9 bases not matched to a gene. Per the germline V gene, CDR1 is SGHRS and CDR2 is YFSETQ. TCRdb reanalysed the RT-PCR reads using MiXCR and keeps one entry per CDR3 protein. The sample includes 920,000 or so distinct CDR3 sequences, about 20% of them seen just once. The chain joins TRBV5-1 to TRBJ1-3; 9 nucleotides agree with TRBD1. The sample consisted of blood, either unsorted or a sorted T cell fraction (not recorded which). This receptor was obtained from a human donor who was either an allogeneic HSCT recipient or a stem cell or donor lymphocyte infusion donor (not recorded which). It is not recorded whose cells these are; they may come from a transplant donor. Here the CDR3 reads CASSPRDRAFGNTIYF. CDR3 nucleotides: TGCGCCAGCAGCCCAAGGGACAGGGCGTTCGGAAACACCATATATTTT.